These 19 T cell receptor beta chains came from one sample sequenced in a study of PD-1 blockade in classical Hodgkin lymphoma. Some clones are missing from TCRdb's copy, which holds only in-frame ones; the method was immunoSEQ multiplex PCR. The sample holds tens of thousands of clones, roughly 84% seen once. Every patient had relapsed following autologous stem cell transplantation, and cohorts differed in brentuximab vedotin exposure. The CD4+ T cells used were purified from thawed PBMCs through magnetic negative selection. The sample here was CD4+ T cells from blood, taken at baseline. The receptors come from a human donor with classical Hodgkin lymphoma.

The J gene is TRBJ1-6, the V gene TRBV4-3; D is undetermined. Germline assignment: CDR1 LGHNA and CDR2 YSLEER. V lost 3 bases and J 3 bases, leaving 12 bases between the germline ends. This CDR3 is built from 16 residues. CDR3 DNA sequence: TGCGCCAGCAGCCAGGGAGTAGCGCTCTATAATTCACCCCTCCACTTT. Amino acids: CASSQGVALYNSPLHF.

The chain recombines TRBV6-5 with TRBJ1-1; D is possibly TRBD1 (6 bases). The ends were cut back, 0 bases at V and 8 bases at J, with 10 bases in the middle. The CDR3 is made up of 13 amino acids. Germline CDR1 MNHEY, CDR2 SVGAGI. The CDR3 protein is CASSYSTDREAFF. Here the CDR3 DNA reads TGTGCCAGCAGTTACTCGACGGACAGAGAAGCTTTCTTT.

The chain links TRBV10-3 to TRBJ1-4; no definite D call. V lost 3 bases, J lost 8 bases, and 7 bases lay in between. The germline CDR1 and CDR2 sequences are ENHRY and SYGVKD. The CDR3 length is 12 residues. CDR3 sequence (DNA): TGTGCCATCAGTGACAGAAAAGAAAAACTGTTTTTT. As protein: CAISDRKEKLFF.

The chain carries TRBV4-3 and TRBJ1-6; TRBD1 aligns across 7 bases. The CDR3 totals 17 residues. Germline assignment: CDR1 LGHNA and CDR2 YSLEER. After removal of 0 bases from V and 7 bases from J, the junction contained 9 bases not matched to a gene. The CDR3 spells CASSQEGGRGENSPLHF. CDR3 nucleotide sequence: TGCGCCAGCAGCCAAGAGGGGGGCAGGGGGGAAAATTCACCCCTCCACTTT.

This clone was seen once. The rearrangement links TRBV7-6 to TRBJ1-3, with TRBD1 matching 10 bases. The CDR3 is 14 residues long. Germline V gene lookup returns CDR1 SGHVS and CDR2 FNYEAQ. V was pared by 4 bases and J by 8 bases, with 5 bases of the junction left unmatched. CDR3 residues: CASSSTGGADTIYF. CDR3 bases: TGTGCCAGCAGCTCGACAGGGGGCGCGGACACCATATATTTT. Full variable domain (outside the CDR3, taken from reference TRBV7-6 and TRBJ1-3): GAGVSQSPRYKVTKRGQDVALRCDPISGHVSLYWYRQALGQGPEFLTYFNYEAQQDKSGLPNDRFSAERPEGSISTLTIQRTEQRDSAMYRCASSSTGGADTIYFGEGSWLTVV.

The chain uses TRBV28 and TRBJ2-2, with D unclear. This CDR3 has 12 amino acids. Between the trimmed V and J ends, which lost 11 bases and 2 bases, there was a span of 9 bases. Per germline, CDR1 MDHEN and CDR2 SYDVKM. The CDR3 DNA reads TGTGCCGAACAAACCAACACCGGGGAGCTGTTTTTT. Residues: CAEQTNTGELFF.

The chain joins TRBV5-1 to TRBJ2-7, with D possibly being TRBD1 (5 bases). CDR3 length: 17 amino acids. Between the trimmed V and J ends, which lost 1 base and 4 bases, there was a span of 21 bases. CDR1 SGHRS and CDR2 YFSETQ come from the germline V gene. In DNA, the CDR3 is TGCGCCAGCAGCTTGTCCTTGTTGACAGCATCTCAGTACGAGCAGTACTTC. It encodes CASSLSLLTASQYEQYF.

This clone was seen more than once but under ten times. This rearrangement joins TRBV29-1 to TRBJ2-7; TRBD2 is a possible D gene (5 bases). The germline V gene has CDR1 SQVTM and CDR2 ANQGSEA. Deletions cut 4 bases from V and 7 bases from J, with 17 bases between. The CDR3 is 13 amino acids. CDR3 sequence: CSVGLNPTGEQYF. CDR3 nucleotides: TGCAGCGTTGGACTGAATCCTACGGGGGAGCAGTACTTC.

This chain connects TRBV28 to TRBJ1-5; D is perhaps TRBD1 (6 bases). Germline CDR1 MDHEN, CDR2 SYDVKM. V was cut by 7 bases and J by 6 bases, with 22 bases left in between. The CDR3 consists of 16 residues. The CDR3, as DNA: TGTGCCAGCAACTTTCTGGACAGATTAATCCCTCAGCCCCAGCATTTT. This codes for CASNFLDRLIPQPQHF.

This clone was counted a few times. This rearrangement joins TRBV2 to TRBJ1-1; tentative D call: TRBD1 (5 bases). This CDR3 spans 13 amino acids. Trimming took 6 bases from V and 2 from J, leaving 10 bases between them. Germline V gene data show CDR1 as SNHLY and CDR2 as FYNNEI. CDR3 residues: CASRGDHNTEAFF. CDR3 coding DNA: TGTGCCAGCAGAGGGGATCATAACACTGAAGCTTTCTTT.

In DNA form, the CDR3 reads TGTGCCACCTCCAGGGAGAACAATCAGCCCCAGCATTTT. Translation gives CATSRENNQPQHF. The chain recombines TRBV6-5 with TRBJ1-5; D is possibly TRBD1 (5 bases). Trimming took off 10 bases at V and 3 bases at J, with 13 bases between the two ends. The CDR3 spans 13 residues. In germline, CDR1 is MNHEY, CDR2 SVGAGI.

The V gene is TRBV5-1, the J gene TRBJ2-7, with D hard to call. V lost 0 bases to trimming and J lost 6 bases, with 13 bases between them. Looked up from germline, CDR1 is SGHRS and CDR2 is YFSETQ. CDR3 length: 14 amino acids. CDR3 sequence reads: CASSLGHLGSEQYF. CDR3 sequence (DNA): TGCGCCAGCAGCTTGGGTCACCTCGGAAGCGAGCAGTACTTC.

The CDR3 is CASSDRSGRYEQYF. The CDR3 coding sequence is TGTGCCAGTAGTGACCGTTCAGGGAGATACGAGCAGTACTTC. The chain employs TRBV19 and TRBJ2-7; D is tentatively TRBD1 or TRBD2 (5 bases each). CDR3 size: 14 residues. In germline, CDR1 is LNHDA, CDR2 SQIVND (reference sequence). V dropped 5 bases and J dropped 4 bases, with 15 bases sitting between them.

This clone was seen a single time. The V and J genes are TRBV7-9 and TRBJ1-3; no clear D. Trimming left V 4 bases short and J 0 bases short, with 10 bases between. Germline V gene data show CDR1 as SEHNR and CDR2 as FQNEAQ (reference sequence). This CDR3 has 15 amino acids. CDR3 nucleotide sequence: TGTGCCAGCAGCTCTTTCACCTTCTCTGGAAACACCATATATTTT. It specifies CASSSFTFSGNTIYF.

The chain combines TRBV7-2 with TRBJ1-5; 10 nucleotides line up with TRBD1. V was pared by 3 bases and J by 7 bases, with 6 bases of the junction left unmatched. Germline CDR1 is SGHTA and CDR2 is FQGNSA. This CDR3 is 15 amino acids long. CDR3 sequence reads: CASSFRTGGRQPQHF. DNA for the CDR3: TGTGCCAGCAGCTTCCGGACAGGGGGAAGACAGCCCCAGCATTTT.

This clone was counted a few times. The V and J genes are TRBV7-9 and TRBJ2-2; D not resolved. Germline CDR1 SEHNR, CDR2 FQNEAQ (reference sequence). V was pared by 1 base and J by 5 bases, with 20 bases between. The CDR3 runs to 18 residues. The CDR3 nucleotides are TGTGCCAGCAGCTTAGTTGGTCAGTCAACCCCCGAGACCGGGGAGCTGTTTTTT. This codes for CASSLVGQSTPETGELFF.

This rearrangement joins TRBV5-4 to TRBJ1-1; 7 bases line up with TRBD1. Germline values: CDR1 SGHNT, CDR2 YYREEE (reference sequence). The CDR3 is made up of 15 amino acids. V trimming: 3 bases; J trimming: 4 bases; junction bases outside the gene matches: 9. DNA of the CDR3: TGTGCCAGCAGCTCCAGTCAACAGGGGACCACTGAAGCTTTCTTT. Encoded protein: CASSSSQQGTTEAFF.

The chain has TRBV18 and TRBJ2-7; D is perhaps TRBD1 or TRBD2 (5 bases each). The V and J ends lost 6 bases and 2 bases respectively, with 17 bases between them. Germline CDR1 and CDR2: KGHSH and LQKENI. This CDR3 is 15 amino acids long. The CDR3 spells CASSQTGAVTYEQYF. The DNA for the CDR3 is TGTGCCAGCTCCCAAACCGGGGCGGTTACCTACGAGCAGTACTTC.

CDR3 DNA sequence: TGTGCCAGCAGCTTGGGACAGAACACCGGGGAGCTGTTTTTT. Its translation is CASSLGQNTGELFF. The chain links TRBV7-7 to TRBJ2-2; possibly TRBD1 for D (6 bases). V was shortened by 3 bases and J by 1 base, with 6 bases between the two germline ends. Germline CDR1 SSHAT, CDR2 FNYEAQ (reference sequence). CDR3 length: 14 residues.